This TCR beta chain is from a study of cytomegalovirus exposure and HLA in healthy donors. Study-level results: Later analysis identified several of the most significant clusters that appeared linked to common viral pathogens.

Primers: 60 Vbeta forward and 13 Jbeta reverse. Using immunoSEQ multiplex PCR, the repertoire was profiled, and TCRdb retains in-frame clones only, with some absent. The sample records around 100,000 clones, over 75% being singletons. The CDR3 is 13 residues long. V lost 6 bases to trimming and J lost 5 bases, with 14 bases between them. Germline CDR1 and CDR2: SEHNR and FQNEAQ (reference sequence). Turning to this clone: Its cognate antigen is unknown.

The TCR comes from a middle-aged man in good health and CMV-seropositive. The sample consisted of PBMCs. The rearrangement uses TRBV7-9 and TRBJ2-7; the D gene is possibly TRBD1 (6 bases). The CDR3 protein is CASRGPEGDEQYF. The CDR3 region has the DNA TGTGCCAGCAGAGGTCCCGAGGGGGACGAGCAGTACTTC. The full variable domain, with the rest looked up from reference TRBV7-9 and TRBJ2-7, is DTGVSQNPRHKITKRGQNVTFRCDPISEHNRLYWYRQTLGQGPEFLTYFQNEAQLEKSRLLSDRFSAERPKGSFSTLEIQRTEQGDSAMYLCASRGPEGDEQYFGPGTRLTVT.